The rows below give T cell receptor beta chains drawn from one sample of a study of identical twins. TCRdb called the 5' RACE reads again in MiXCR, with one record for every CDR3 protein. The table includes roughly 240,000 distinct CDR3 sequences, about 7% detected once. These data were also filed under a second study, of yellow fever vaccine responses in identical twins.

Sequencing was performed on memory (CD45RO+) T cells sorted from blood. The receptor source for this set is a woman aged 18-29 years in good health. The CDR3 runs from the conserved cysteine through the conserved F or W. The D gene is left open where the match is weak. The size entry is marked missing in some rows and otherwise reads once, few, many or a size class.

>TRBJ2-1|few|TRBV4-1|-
CASSQEWTPKDEQFF
TGCGCCAGCAGCCAAGAGTGGACTCCGAAGGATGAGCAGTTCTTC
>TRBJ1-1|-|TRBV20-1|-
CSARRGMDTEAFF
TGCAGTGCTAGGAGGGGCATGGACACTGAAGCTTTCTTT
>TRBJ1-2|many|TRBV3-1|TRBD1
CASSAGGPGANYGYTF
TGTGCCAGCAGTGCAGGGGGGCCTGGAGCTAACTATGGCTACACCTTC
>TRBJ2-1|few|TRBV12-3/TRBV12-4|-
CASNAGLSSSYNEQFF
TGTGCCAGCAACGCGGGACTCTCGAGCTCCTACAATGAGCAGTTCTTC
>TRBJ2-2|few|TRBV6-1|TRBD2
CASRGLAGKRGTGELFF
TGTGCCAGCAGAGGACTAGCGGGAAAAAGAGGGACCGGGGAGCTGTTTTTT
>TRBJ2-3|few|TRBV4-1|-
CASSPQGLAKDTQYF
TGCGCCAGCAGCCCCCAGGGGTTGGCGAAAGATACGCAGTATTTT
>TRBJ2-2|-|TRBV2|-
CASTEGAGFGELFF
TGTGCCAGCACCGAGGGCGCGGGTTTCGGGGAGCTGTTTTTT
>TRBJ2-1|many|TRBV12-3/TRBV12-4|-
CASSPYTNNEQFF
TGTGCCAGCAGTCCTTACACGAACAATGAGCAGTTCTTC
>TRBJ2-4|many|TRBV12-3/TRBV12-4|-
CASSPQRYSLAKNIQYF
TGTGCCAGCAGTCCTCAACGTTATAGTCTAGCCAAAAACATTCAGTACTTC
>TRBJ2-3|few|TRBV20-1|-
CSASDHYPDSYTQYF
TGCAGTGCTAGTGACCACTACCCGGACTCATATACGCAGTATTTT
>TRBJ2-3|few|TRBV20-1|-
CSARDRGPDTQYF
TGCAGTGCTAGAGACAGGGGCCCCGATACGCAGTATTTT
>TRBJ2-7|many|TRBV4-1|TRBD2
CASSQGGTPTEQYF
TGCGCCAGCAGCCAGGGGGGGACCCCCACCGAGCAGTACTTC
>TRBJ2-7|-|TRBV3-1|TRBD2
CASSLYSGSSYEQYF
TGTGCCAGCAGCCTTTATAGCGGGAGTTCTTACGAGCAGTACTTC
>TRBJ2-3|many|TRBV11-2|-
CASSFGDGQDTQYF
TGTGCCAGCAGCTTTGGCGACGGTCAGGATACGCAGTATTTT
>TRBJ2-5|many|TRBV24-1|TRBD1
CATSERGRETQYF
TGTGCCACCAGTGAAAGGGGGCGAGAGACCCAGTACTTC
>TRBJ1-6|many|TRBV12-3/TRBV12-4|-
CASSEGGGASPLHF
TGTGCCAGCAGTGAAGGTGGGGGGGCCTCACCCCTCCACTTT
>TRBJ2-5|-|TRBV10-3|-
CAISGGVRETQYF
TGTGCCATCAGTGGGGGGGTCCGTGAGACCCAGTACTTC